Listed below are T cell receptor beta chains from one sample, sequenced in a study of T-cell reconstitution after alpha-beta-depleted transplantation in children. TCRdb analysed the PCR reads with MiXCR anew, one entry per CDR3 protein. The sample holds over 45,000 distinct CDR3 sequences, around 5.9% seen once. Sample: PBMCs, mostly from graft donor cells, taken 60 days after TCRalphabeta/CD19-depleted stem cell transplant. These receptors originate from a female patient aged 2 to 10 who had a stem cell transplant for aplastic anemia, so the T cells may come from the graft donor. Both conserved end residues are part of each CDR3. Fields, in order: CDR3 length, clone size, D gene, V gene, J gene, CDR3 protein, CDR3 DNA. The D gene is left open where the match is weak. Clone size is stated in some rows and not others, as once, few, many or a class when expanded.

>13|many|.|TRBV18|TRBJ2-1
CASSSRGENEQFF
TGTGCCAGCTCATCCCGGGGAGAGAATGAGCAGTTCTTC
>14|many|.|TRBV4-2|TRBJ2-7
CASSQGGSGYEQYF
TGTGCCAGCAGCCAAGGGGGTTCGGGCTACGAGCAGTACTTC
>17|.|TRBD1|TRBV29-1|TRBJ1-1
CSVASGTGSILNTEAFF
TGCAGCGTAGCCTCCGGGACAGGGTCAATTTTAAACACTGAAGCTTTCTTT
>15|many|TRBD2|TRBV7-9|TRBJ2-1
CASSLSGRAFNEQFF
TGTGCCAGCAGCTTAAGTGGGAGGGCCTTTAATGAGCAGTTCTTC
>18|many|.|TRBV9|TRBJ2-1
CASSVDPWGLADYNEQFF
TGTGCCAGCAGCGTCGATCCCTGGGGGCTAGCGGACTACAATGAGCAGTTCTTC
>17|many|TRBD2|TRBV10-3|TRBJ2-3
CAIGPGLAGVGTDTQYF
TGTGCCATCGGACCGGGGCTAGCGGGAGTTGGCACAGATACGCAGTATTTT
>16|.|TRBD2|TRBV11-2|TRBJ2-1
CASRPIGLAGGEEQFF
TGTGCCAGCAGGCCTATTGGACTAGCGGGAGGCGAGGAGCAGTTCTTC
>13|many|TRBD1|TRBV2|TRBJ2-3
CASSDRGRDTQYF
TGTGCCAGCAGTGACAGGGGGCGAGATACGCAGTATTTT
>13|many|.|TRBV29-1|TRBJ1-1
CSVTGHLNTEAFF
TGCAGCGTTACGGGACATTTGAACACTGAAGCTTTCTTT
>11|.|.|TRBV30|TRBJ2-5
CAGTIQETQYF
TGTGCCGGGACCATCCAAGAGACCCAGTACTTC
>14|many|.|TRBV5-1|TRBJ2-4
CASSLDRAKNIQYF
TGCGCCAGCAGCTTGGACAGGGCCAAAAACATTCAGTACTTC
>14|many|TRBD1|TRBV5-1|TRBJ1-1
CASREGQGNTEAFF
TGCGCCAGCAGGGAAGGACAGGGGAACACTGAAGCTTTCTTT
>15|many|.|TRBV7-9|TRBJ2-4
CASSPGGSPKNIQYF
TGTGCCAGCAGCCCCGGAGGTTCCCCAAAAAACATTCAGTACTTC
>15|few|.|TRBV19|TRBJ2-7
CASSIALDSPYEQYF
TGTGCCAGTAGTATCGCTCTCGACAGTCCCTACGAGCAGTACTTC
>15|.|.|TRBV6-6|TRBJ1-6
CASSWDNSYNSPLHF
TGTGCCAGCAGTTGGGACAACTCCTATAATTCACCCCTCCACTTT
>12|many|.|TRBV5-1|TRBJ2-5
CASSPDSETQYF
TGCGCCAGCAGCCCGGATTCAGAGACCCAGTACTTC
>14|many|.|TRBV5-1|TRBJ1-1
CASSSDTGITEAFF
TGCGCCAGCAGCTCTGACACAGGGATCACTGAAGCTTTCTTT
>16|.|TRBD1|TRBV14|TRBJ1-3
CASSLTGQGLSNTIYF
TGTGCCAGCAGCCTGACGGGACAGGGACTCTCAAACACCATATATTTT
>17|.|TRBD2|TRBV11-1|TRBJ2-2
CASSALGGLEHTGELFF
TGTGCCAGCAGCGCGTTGGGGGGACTAGAGCACACCGGGGAGCTGTTTTTT
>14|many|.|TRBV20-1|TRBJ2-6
CSAQVYSGANVLTF
TGCAGTGCCCAGGTTTACTCTGGGGCCAACGTCCTGACTTTC
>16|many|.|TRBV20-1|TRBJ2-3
CSAATSRGAAGDTQYF
TGCAGTGCTGCTACCTCGCGGGGCGCGGCCGGGGATACGCAGTATTTT
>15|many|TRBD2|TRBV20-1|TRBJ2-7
CSLPGLAGGSYEQYF
TGCAGTCTCCCCGGACTAGCGGGGGGCTCCTACGAGCAGTACTTC
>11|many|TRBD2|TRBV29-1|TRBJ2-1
CSASLLAEQFF
TGCAGCGCGTCTCTACTAGCGGAGCAGTTCTTC
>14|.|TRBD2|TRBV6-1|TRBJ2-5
CASSLTSGTKTQYF
TGTGCCAGCAGTTTGACTAGCGGGACCAAGACCCAGTACTTC
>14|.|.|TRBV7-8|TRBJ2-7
CASSFSRPGREQYF
TGTGCCAGCAGCTTTTCTAGGCCAGGGAGGGAGCAGTACTTC
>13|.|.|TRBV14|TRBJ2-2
CASSADPTGELFF
TGTGCCAGCAGCGCGGACCCTACCGGGGAGCTGTTTTTT
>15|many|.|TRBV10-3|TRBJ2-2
CATLGQIQNTGELFF
TGTGCCACCCTCGGACAAATTCAGAACACCGGGGAGCTGTTTTTT
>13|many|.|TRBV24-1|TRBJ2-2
CATTGSSAGELFF
TGTGCCACCACAGGATCGAGTGCCGGGGAGCTGTTTTTT
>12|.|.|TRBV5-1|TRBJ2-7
CASSLDTYEQYF
TGCGCCAGCAGCTTGGATACCTACGAGCAGTACTTC
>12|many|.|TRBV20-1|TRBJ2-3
CSASRFTDTQYF
TGCAGTGCTAGCCGGTTCACAGATACGCAGTATTTT
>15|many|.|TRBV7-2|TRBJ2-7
CASSPVWGTNYEQYF
TGTGCCAGCAGCCCTGTGTGGGGCACCAACTACGAGCAGTACTTC
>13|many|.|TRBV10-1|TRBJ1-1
CASSAAGGTEAFF
TGCGCCAGCAGTGCGGCCGGGGGAACTGAAGCTTTCTTT
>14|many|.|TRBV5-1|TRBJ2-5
CASSSQGLQETQYF
TGCGCCAGCAGCTCACAAGGGTTGCAAGAGACCCAGTACTTC
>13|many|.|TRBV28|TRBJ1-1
CASSLQGRTEAFF
TGTGCCAGCAGCCTACAGGGTCGGACTGAAGCTTTCTTT
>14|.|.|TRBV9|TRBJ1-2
CASSGALFPYGYTF
TGTGCCAGCAGCGGGGCTCTATTCCCCTATGGCTACACCTTC
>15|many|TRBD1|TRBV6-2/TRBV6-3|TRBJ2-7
CASSYVPTGNYEQYF
TGTGCCAGCAGTTACGTCCCGACAGGGAATTACGAGCAGTACTTC
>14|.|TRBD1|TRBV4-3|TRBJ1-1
CASSHQTGVTEAFF
TGCGCCAGCAGCCACCAAACAGGGGTCACTGAAGCTTTCTTT
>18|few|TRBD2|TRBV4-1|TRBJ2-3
CASSLAGTSGGSTDTQYF
TGCGCCAGCAGCCTCGCCGGGACTAGCGGGGGGAGCACAGATACGCAGTATTTT
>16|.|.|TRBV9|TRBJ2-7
CASSVTSDGYSYEQYF
TGTGCCAGCAGCGTGACCTCAGACGGGTACTCCTACGAGCAGTACTTC
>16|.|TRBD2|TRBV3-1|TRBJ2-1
CASSPRGTSSYNEQFF
TGTGCCAGCAGCCCGCGGGGGACTAGCTCCTACAATGAGCAGTTCTTC
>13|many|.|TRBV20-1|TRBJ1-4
CSAREWRGEKLFF
TGCAGTGCTAGAGAGTGGCGGGGTGAAAAACTGTTTTTT
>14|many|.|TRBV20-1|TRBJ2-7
CSAIGLDKTYEQYF
TGCAGTGCTATTGGGCTCGATAAAACCTACGAGCAGTACTTC
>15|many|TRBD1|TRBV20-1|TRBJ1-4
CSAPFPGQGNEKLFF
TGCAGTGCACCCTTTCCGGGACAGGGGAATGAAAAACTGTTTTTT
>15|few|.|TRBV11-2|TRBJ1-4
CASSLNRGKNEKLFF
TGTGCCAGCAGCTTAAATCGGGGGAAAAATGAAAAACTGTTTTTT
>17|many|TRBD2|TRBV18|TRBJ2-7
CASSPDLAGVTAYEQYF
TGTGCCAGCTCACCGGACCTAGCGGGAGTTACCGCCTACGAGCAGTACTTC
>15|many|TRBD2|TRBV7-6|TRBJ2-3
CASSSRAGEGDTQYF
TGTGCCAGCAGTTCTCGAGCGGGAGAGGGGGATACGCAGTATTTT
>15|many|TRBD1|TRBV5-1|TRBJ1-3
CASSLARQGGNTIYF
TGCGCCAGCAGCTTGGCCAGACAGGGCGGAAACACCATATATTTT
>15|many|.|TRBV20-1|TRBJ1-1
CSAKRLGEVWTEAFF
TGCAGTGCTAAAAGGCTAGGGGAAGTTTGGACTGAAGCTTTCTTT
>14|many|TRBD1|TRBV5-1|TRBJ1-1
CASSSDRGITEAFF
TGCGCCAGCAGCTCCGACAGGGGTATAACTGAAGCTTTCTTT
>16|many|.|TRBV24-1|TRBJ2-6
CATSDDTLSGANVLTF
TGTGCCACCAGTGATGATACGCTCTCTGGGGCCAACGTCCTGACTTTC
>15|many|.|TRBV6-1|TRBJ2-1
CASSPGRTSYNEQFF
TGTGCCAGCAGTCCAGGGAGGACCTCCTACAATGAGCAGTTCTTC
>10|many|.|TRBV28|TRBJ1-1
CASSYKGSFF
TGTGCCAGCAGTTACAAAGGATCTTTCTTT
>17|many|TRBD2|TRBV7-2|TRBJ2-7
CASSVSDPGLAGGEQYF
TGTGCCAGCAGCGTATCAGACCCGGGACTAGCGGGAGGCGAGCAGTACTTC
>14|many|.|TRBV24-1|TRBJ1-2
CATSDLNSPYGYTF
TGTGCCACCAGTGATTTGAACAGCCCCTATGGCTACACCTTC
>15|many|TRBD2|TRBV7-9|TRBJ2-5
CASSLTSGGQETQYF
TGTGCCAGCAGCCTGACTAGCGGGGGTCAAGAGACCCAGTACTTC
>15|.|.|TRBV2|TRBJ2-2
CASSETVTNTGELFF
TGTGCCAGCAGTGAAACGGTTACGAACACCGGGGAGCTGTTTTTT
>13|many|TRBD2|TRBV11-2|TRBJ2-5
CASSSSGQETQYF
TGTGCCAGCAGCTCTAGCGGGCAAGAGACCCAGTACTTC